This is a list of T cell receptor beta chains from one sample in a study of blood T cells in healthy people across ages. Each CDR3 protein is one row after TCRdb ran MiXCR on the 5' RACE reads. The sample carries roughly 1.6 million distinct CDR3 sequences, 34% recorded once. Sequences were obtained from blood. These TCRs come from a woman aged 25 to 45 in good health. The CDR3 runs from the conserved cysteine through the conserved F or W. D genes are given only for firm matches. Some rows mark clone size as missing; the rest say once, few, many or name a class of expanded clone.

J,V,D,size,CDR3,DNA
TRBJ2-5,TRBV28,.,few,CASSSPQDGTQYF,TGTGCCAGCAGTTCACCCCAGGATGGGACCCAGTACTTC
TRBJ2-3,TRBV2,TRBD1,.,CASRGDRAIDTQYF,TGTGCCAGCAGGGGGGACAGGGCTATAGATACGCAGTATTTT
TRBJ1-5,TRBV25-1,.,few,CASSEWGKPQHF,TGTGCCAGCAGTGAATGGGGGAAGCCCCAGCATTTT
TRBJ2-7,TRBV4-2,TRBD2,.,CASSHGAGREGLIEQYF,TGTGCCAGCAGCCACGGTGCGGGGCGGGAGGGCCTTATCGAGCAGTACTTC
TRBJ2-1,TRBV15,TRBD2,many,CATSRSTSGGRPEQFF,TGTGCCACCAGCAGAAGTACTAGCGGGGGGCGCCCTGAGCAGTTCTTC
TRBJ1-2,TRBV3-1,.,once,CASSRGRRQGYTF,TGTGCCAGCAGCCGCGGACGGCGCCAGGGCTACACCTTC
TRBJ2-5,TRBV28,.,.,CTSKVQGPYQETQYF,TGTACCAGCAAGGTACAGGGACCGTACCAAGAGACCCAGTACTTC
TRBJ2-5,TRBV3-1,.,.,CASSQGRWETQYF,TGTGCCAGCAGCCAAGGACGGTGGGAGACCCAGTACTTC
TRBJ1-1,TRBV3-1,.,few,CASSQEPSMNTEAFF,TGTGCCAGCAGCCAAGAACCATCCATGAACACTGAAGCTTTCTTT
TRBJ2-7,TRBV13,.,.,CASSQGQGLEQYF,TGTGCCAGCAGCCAGGGACAAGGCCTGGAGCAGTACTTC
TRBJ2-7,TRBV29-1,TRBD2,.,CSVEGATSGGAYEQYF,TGCAGCGTTGAAGGGGCTACTAGCGGGGGTGCCTACGAGCAGTACTTC
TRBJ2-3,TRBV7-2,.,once,CASSFKTSPTDTQYF,TGTGCCAGCAGCTTCAAGACTAGTCCCACAGATACGCAGTATTTT
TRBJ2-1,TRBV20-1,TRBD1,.,CSAPGTGDTYNEQFF,TGCAGTGCTCCCGGGACAGGGGATACATACAATGAGCAGTTCTTC
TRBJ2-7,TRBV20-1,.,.,CSASPDGHRGEQYF,TGCAGTGCCAGCCCGGACGGGCATCGGGGCGAGCAGTACTTC
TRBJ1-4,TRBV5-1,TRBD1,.,CASSSPTGVNEKLFF,TGCGCCAGCAGCTCGCCGACAGGGGTTAATGAAAAACTGTTTTTT
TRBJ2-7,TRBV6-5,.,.,CASTDAGKNEQYF,TGTGCCAGCACCGACGCAGGTAAAAACGAGCAGTACTTC
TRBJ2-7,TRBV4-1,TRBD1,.,CASSQAPFRTGSDEQYF,TGCGCCAGCAGCCAGGCCCCATTCCGGACAGGGAGCGACGAGCAGTACTTC
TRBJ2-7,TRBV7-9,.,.,CAGSFLSGLSSYEQYF,TGTGCCGGCAGCTTTCTGAGTGGTTTAAGCTCCTACGAGCAGTACTTC
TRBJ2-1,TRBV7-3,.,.,CASRPTGLNEQFF,TGTGCCAGCAGGCCCACAGGGTTAAATGAGCAGTTCTTC
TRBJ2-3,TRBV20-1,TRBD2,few,CSARYGGESTDTQYF,TGCAGTGCTAGATACGGGGGGGAGTCAACAGATACGCAGTATTTT
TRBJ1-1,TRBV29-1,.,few,CSVGATGAEAFF,TGCAGCGTTGGGGCCACCGGGGCTGAAGCTTTCTTT
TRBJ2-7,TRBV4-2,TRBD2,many,CASSQDWRGSYEQYF,TGTGCCAGCAGCCAAGATTGGCGGGGGTCCTACGAGCAGTACTTC
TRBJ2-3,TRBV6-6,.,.,CASSWGTTSTDTQYF,TGTGCCAGCAGCTGGGGAACCACTAGCACAGATACGCAGTATTTT
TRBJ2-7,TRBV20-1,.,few,CSAPQSGRGYEQYF,TGCAGTGCTCCCCAGTCAGGGAGAGGGTACGAGCAGTACTTC
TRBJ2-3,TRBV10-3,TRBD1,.,CAISSLPGQGTDTQYF,TGTGCCATCAGTTCTCTACCGGGACAGGGGACAGATACGCAGTATTTT
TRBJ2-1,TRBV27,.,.,CASSLSPLPSYNEQFF,TGTGCCAGCAGTCTAAGCCCGCTACCCTCCTACAATGAGCAGTTCTTC
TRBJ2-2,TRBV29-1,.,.,CSVAVNTGELFF,TGCAGCGTTGCGGTGAACACCGGGGAGCTGTTTTTT
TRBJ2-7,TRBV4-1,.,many,CASSEGAGYEQYF,TGCGCCAGCAGCGAAGGGGCGGGGTACGAGCAGTACTTC
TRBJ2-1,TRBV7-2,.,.,CASSINRQYNEQFF,TGTGCCAGCAGCATAAACAGACAGTACAATGAGCAGTTCTTC
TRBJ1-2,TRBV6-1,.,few,CASSATIRPEGYTF,TGTGCCAGCAGTGCAACAATCAGGCCCGAGGGCTACACCTTC
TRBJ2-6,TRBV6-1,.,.,CASSANLFSGANVLTF,TGTGCCAGCAGTGCAAACCTTTTCTCTGGGGCCAACGTCCTGACTTTC
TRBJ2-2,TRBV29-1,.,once,CSVWTDWGAGELFF,TGCAGCGTTTGGACAGACTGGGGCGCCGGGGAGCTGTTTTTT
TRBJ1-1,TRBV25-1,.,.,CASSYLGDGNTEAFF,TGTGCCAGCAGTTACTTAGGGGACGGGAACACTGAAGCTTTCTTT
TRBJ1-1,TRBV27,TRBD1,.,CASNFLGQGAGTEAFF,TGTGCCAGCAATTTCCTCGGACAGGGGGCTGGTACTGAAGCTTTCTTT
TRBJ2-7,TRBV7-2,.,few,CASSPDAISYEQYF,TGTGCCAGCAGCCCGGACGCGATTTCCTACGAGCAGTACTTC
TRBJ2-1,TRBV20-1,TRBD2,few,CSARGAASGSPLEQFF,TGCAGTGCTAGAGGGGCCGCTAGCGGGAGTCCCCTTGAGCAGTTCTTC
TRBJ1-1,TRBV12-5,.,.,CASGWTVTEAFF,TGTGCTAGTGGTTGGACGGTCACTGAAGCTTTCTTT
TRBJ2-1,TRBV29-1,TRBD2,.,CSVGGTGGEGRNEQFF,TGCAGCGTTGGGGGGACGGGCGGGGAGGGTAGAAATGAGCAGTTCTTC
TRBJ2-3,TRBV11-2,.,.,CASSLVARDTQYF,TGTGCCAGCAGCTTAGTGGCTAGAGATACGCAGTATTTT
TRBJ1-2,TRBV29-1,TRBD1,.,CSVWGPSGQGANYGYTF,TGCAGCGTCTGGGGCCCCTCGGGACAGGGGGCGAACTATGGCTACACCTTC
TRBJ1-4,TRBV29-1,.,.,CSVVPAGEKLFF,TGCAGCGTTGTTCCGGCAGGCGAAAAACTGTTTTTT
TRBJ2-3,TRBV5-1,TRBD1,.,CASSDRQGDSDTQYF,TGCGCCAGCAGCGATCGACAGGGGGATTCAGATACGCAGTATTTT
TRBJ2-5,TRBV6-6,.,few,CASRDGGGTQYF,TGTGCCAGCAGGGACGGCGGTGGGACCCAGTACTTC
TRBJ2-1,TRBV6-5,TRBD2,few,CASSSPQTSGAHDEQFF,TGTGCCAGCAGTTCCCCTCAGACTAGCGGGGCCCACGATGAGCAGTTCTTC
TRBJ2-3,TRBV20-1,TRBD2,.,CSASETSGGADTQYF,TGCAGTGCTAGCGAGACTAGCGGGGGGGCAGATACGCAGTATTTT
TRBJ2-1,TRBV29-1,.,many,CSVRLDYNEQFF,TGCAGCGTTAGACTGGACTACAATGAGCAGTTCTTC